The sample holds a few counts of the clone carrying this TCR beta chain. Its antigen is unidentified. Breast cancer patients provided tissue from their axillary draining lymph nodes. This sample was included in a study of breast tumors, draining lymph nodes, adjacent tissues. One entry per CDR3 protein, called by TCRdb with MiXCR from the multiplex PCR reads. The data hold 250,000 or so distinct CDR3 sequences, with 30% to 35% observed a single time. Trimming removed 4 bases from V and 7 bases from J, with 11 bases in between. This CDR3 has 13 amino acids. Germline CDR1 reads LGHDT; CDR2 reads YNNKEL (reference sequence). Study-level results: Compared with basal-like, luminal-like tumors shared significantly more repertoire with nontumor tissue. Tumor TCR diversity was below lymph nodes but above nontumor tissue. Tumor T cell lymph node origin was a supported hypothesis, not proven. The data were judged consistent with most tumor T cells coming from lymph node and expanding in tumor.

The chain is built from TRBV3-1 and TRBJ2-1, with D unresolved. Sequences were obtained from axillary lymph node tissue. This receptor was identified in a female donor with breast cancer. Some clones in this sample may be carry-over from other donors' samples. This chain's CDR3 is CASSLFVGNEQFF. The CDR3 coding sequence is TGTGCCAGCAGCCTCTTCGTAGGGAATGAGCAGTTCTTC.